This T cell receptor (beta chain) appears in the sequencing data of a study of blood T cells in healthy people across ages. RNA extraction gave at least 5.5 micrograms of total RNA per sample. Together with a sample-barcoded 5' primer, a J-beta primer mix was included in a second PCR lasting roughly 6 to 12 cycles. TCRdb redid the calling of the 5' RACE reads with MiXCR, one entry per CDR3 protein. The sample consists of fewer than 900,000 distinct CDR3 sequences, about 40% of them appearing once. CDR1 is SNHLY and CDR2 is FYNNEI in the germline V gene. The CDR3 covers 13 residues. Trimming removed 7 bases from V and 5 bases from J, with 14 bases in between.

The V and J genes are TRBV2 and TRBJ2-5; D not certain. Specimen: blood. The receptor was derived from a woman in her sixties in good health. For the CDR3, the DNA is TGTGCCAGCACCCCTGTTACGCGCGAGACCCAGTACTTC. Protein: CASTPVTRETQYF.